These 5 T cell receptor beta chains share one sample of origin, sequenced in a study of blood T cell repertoires in COVID-19. Clones were sequenced by immunoSEQ multiplex PCR, and TCRdb holds only the in-frame ones, with some missing. The table has over 100,000 clones, approximately 80% seen once. Input material: peripheral blood. The receptors come from a woman aged 55-75 years with active or convalescent COVID-19.

The CDR3 region has the DNA TGTGCCAGCAGTGAAAGGGGCAGCTCCTACGAGCAGTACTTC. Encoded protein: CASSERGSSYEQYF. The chain links TRBV6-1 to TRBJ2-7, with TRBD1 as a possible D gene (5 bases). V gave up 2 bases and J gave up 0 bases, with 8 bases separating them. The CDR3 totals 14 residues. The germline V gene has CDR1 MNHNS and CDR2 SASEGT.

The J gene is TRBJ1-1, the V gene TRBV28; 8 bases map to TRBD1. The CDR3 has 15 amino acids. The V segment lost 5 bases and the J segment 8 bases; nucleotides outside the gene matches: 13. In germline, CDR1 is MDHEN, CDR2 SYDVKM. The DNA for the CDR3 is TGTGCCAGCAGTGGGTGGGGCAGGGGGCTAGCGGAAGCTTTCTTT. It encodes CASSGWGRGLAEAFF.

The J gene is TRBJ2-5, the V gene TRBV4-3; the D gene is possibly TRBD1 (5 bases). This CDR3 region has 15 residues. Germline V gene sequence: CDR1 LGHNA, CDR2 YSLEER. V was clipped by 3 bases and J by 1 base, with 12 bases between them. The CDR3 spells CASSQTDTSQETQYF. The DNA for the CDR3 is TGCGCCAGCAGCCAGACGGACACTTCCCAAGAGACCCAGTACTTC.

In its sample, this clone was seen once. V gene TRBV6-5 combines with J gene TRBJ1-2; a weak D match, TRBD1 (5 bases). Trimming took 5 bases from V and 4 from J, leaving 11 bases between them. The germline V gene has CDR1 MNHEY and CDR2 SVGAGI. CDR3 length: 13 amino acids. Here the CDR3 reads CASSNDRIYGYTF. CDR3 bases: TGTGCCAGCAGTAACGACAGAATCTATGGCTACACCTTC.

This chain links TRBV28 with TRBJ2-7, with no clear D. Germline lookup yields CDR1 MDHEN and CDR2 SYDVKM. CDR3 length: 13 amino acids. The ends were cut back, 3 bases at V and 1 base at J, with 7 bases in the middle. The CDR3: CASSLSISYEQYF. The CDR3 DNA sequence: TGTGCCAGCAGTTTGAGCATATCCTACGAGCAGTACTTC.